This TCR beta chain originates from a study of T cell repertoires in cytomegalovirus infection. Study-wide background: The public TCR beta signatures pointed to both CMV infection and matching HLA type. Whole-study results and caveats: The ex vivo response was dominated by HLA-C-restricted CMV-specific TCR beta clonotypes.

Notes on this clonotype: Its antigen is unknown.

TCRdb processed the reads anew with MiXCR; each CDR3 protein has one entry. Among fewer than 1,000,000 distinct CDR3 sequences, 30% to 40% were seen once, and the ten largest hold more than 13%. The ends lost 1 base at V and 3 bases at J; junction bases unmatched: 7. The V gene's germline CDR1 is MGHRA and CDR2 YSYEKL. The CDR3 extends over 16 amino acids. Specimen: cultured CD8+ T cells from PBMCs, collected from culture after CMV antigen stimulation. The chain uses TRBV4-1 and TRBJ2-7, with 9 bases identical to TRBD1. The TCR originated in a human donor in good health (CMV status not recorded). Some clones in this sample may be carry-over from other donors' samples. The CDR3 is CASSQGSGGQGYEQYF. The CDR3 DNA follows: TGCGCCAGCAGCCAAGGGTCGGGGGGACAGGGCTACGAGCAGTACTTC.